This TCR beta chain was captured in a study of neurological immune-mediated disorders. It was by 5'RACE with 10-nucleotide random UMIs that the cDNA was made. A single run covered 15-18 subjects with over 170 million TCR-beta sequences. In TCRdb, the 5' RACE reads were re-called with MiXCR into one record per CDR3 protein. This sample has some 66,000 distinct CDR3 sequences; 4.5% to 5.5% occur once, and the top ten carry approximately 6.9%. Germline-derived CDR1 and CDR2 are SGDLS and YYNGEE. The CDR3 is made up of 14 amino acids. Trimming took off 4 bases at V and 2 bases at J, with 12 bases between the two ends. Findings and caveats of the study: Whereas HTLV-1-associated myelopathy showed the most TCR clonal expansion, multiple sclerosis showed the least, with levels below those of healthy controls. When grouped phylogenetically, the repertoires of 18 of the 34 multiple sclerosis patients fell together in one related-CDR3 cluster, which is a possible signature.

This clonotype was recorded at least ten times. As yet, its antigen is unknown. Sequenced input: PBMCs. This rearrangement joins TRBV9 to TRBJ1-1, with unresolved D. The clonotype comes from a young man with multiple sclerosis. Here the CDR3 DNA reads TGTGCCAGCAGCCCAGTGGGGAGCAACACTGAAGCTTTCTTT. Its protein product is CASSPVGSNTEAFF. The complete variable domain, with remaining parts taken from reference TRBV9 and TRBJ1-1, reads DSGVTQTPKHLITATGQRVTLRCSPRSGDLSVYWYQQSLDQGLQFLIQYYNGEERAKGNILERFSAQQFPDLHSELNLSSLELGDSALYFCASSPVGSNTEAFFGQGTRLTVV.